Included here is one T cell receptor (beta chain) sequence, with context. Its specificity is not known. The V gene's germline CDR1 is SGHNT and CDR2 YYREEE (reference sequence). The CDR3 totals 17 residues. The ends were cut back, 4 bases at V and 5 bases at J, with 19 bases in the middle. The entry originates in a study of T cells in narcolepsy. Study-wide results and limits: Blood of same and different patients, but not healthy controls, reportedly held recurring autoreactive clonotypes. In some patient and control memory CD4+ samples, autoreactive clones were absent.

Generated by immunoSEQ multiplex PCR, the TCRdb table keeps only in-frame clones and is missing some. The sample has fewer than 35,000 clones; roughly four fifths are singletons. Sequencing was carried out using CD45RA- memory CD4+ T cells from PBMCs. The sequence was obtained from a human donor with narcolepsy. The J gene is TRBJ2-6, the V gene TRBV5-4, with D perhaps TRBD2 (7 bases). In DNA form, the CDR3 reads TGTGCCAGCAGCCCCCCGGGCGGGGGCGCAAGGGCCAACGTCCTGACTTTC. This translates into CASSPPGGGARANVLTF.